The source of this TCR beta chain is a study of PD-L1 blockade in urothelial cancer. Overall study context: Patients took up atezolizumab around 2014 at 1,200 mg intravenously every 3 weeks. At 3 weeks after treatment start (second dose) and again at 6 weeks, blood was analyzed. Blood yielded a median of around 140,000 T cells per sample. Study results and limitations: When measured at 3 weeks, tumor-associated blood clones expanded more in durable-benefit patients.

This sample's time point: pretreatment peripheral blood. A word on this clone: As yet, its antigen is unknown. The junction departs from the called germline gene at one end, perhaps through a read error.

From germline, CDR1 is DFQATT and CDR2 SNEGSKA (reference sequence). The CDR3 has 11 amino acids. Sequencing was performed with immunoSEQ multiplex PCR; in TCRdb, only in-frame clones are kept and a portion is missing. Here the sample spans about 87,000 clones, 65% to 85% being singletons. The sample was PBMCs, taken around atezolizumab (anti-PD-L1) treatment. This receptor was identified in a man between 60 and 75 years old with urothelial cancer. This rearrangement joins TRBV20-1 to TRBJ2-1, with D perhaps TRBD1 (5 bases). The CDR3 sequence: CSARGGKGQIF. CDR3 bases: TGCAGTGCTAGAGGGGGAAAGGGGCAAATCTTC.